This T cell receptor (beta chain) was captured in a study of CD8 T cells in ankylosing spondylitis. Whole-study findings and limits: A TCR beta motif of eight highly homologous variants appeared characteristic of ankylosing spondylitis blood. The authors found the disease-linked clones to be CD8+ and relatively rare in peripheral blood.

Trimming removed 6 bases at V and 2 bases at J, with 13 bases between. The V gene's germline CDR1 is DFQATT and CDR2 SNEGSKA (reference sequence). The CDR3 is 13 amino acids. Making use of molecular barcodes, quantitative 5'-RACE generated TCR beta libraries. Via MiXCR, TCRdb re-called the 5' RACE reads, giving one row per CDR3 protein. The table lists some 130,000 distinct CDR3 sequences, roughly 8.8% of them singletons, with 3% to 4% in the top ten. This clonotype was seen more than once but under ten times. The target antigen is unknown. The receptor was isolated from a male donor with ankylosing spondylitis or in good health (not recorded which). The V and J genes are TRBV20-1 and TRBJ2-5; possibly TRBD2 for D (5 bases). Sequenced material: blood, either unsorted or a sorted T cell fraction (not recorded which). The CDR3 spells CSAISVFQETQYF. The CDR3 DNA is TGCAGTGCCATTAGCGTTTTTCAAGAGACCCAGTACTTC.